One sample yielded the 27 T cell receptor beta chains listed below, sequenced in a study of cytomegalovirus exposure and HLA in healthy donors. The PCR had 60 Vbeta and 13 Jbeta primers. TCRdb's table, derived via immunoSEQ multiplex PCR, lists solely in-frame clones and lacks some. This table holds some 110,000 clones, approximately 80% found once. Sequenced input: PBMCs. These receptors were taken from a woman aged 40 to 50 in good health and CMV-seronegative.

V gene TRBV28 combines with J gene TRBJ2-2, with D tentatively TRBD2 (5 bases). This CDR3 spans 14 amino acids. Looked up from germline, CDR1 is MDHEN and CDR2 is SYDVKM. V was trimmed by 6 bases and J by 2 bases, leaving 10 bases between them. CDR3 sequence: CASSDGVNTGELFF. The CDR3 DNA reads as TGTGCCAGCAGCGACGGGGTTAACACCGGGGAGCTGTTTTTT.

The V and J genes are TRBV6-5 and TRBJ1-6; TRBD1 might be the D (6 bases). The CDR3 covers 15 residues. Trimming removed 7 bases from V and 9 bases from J, with 19 bases in between. Germline assignment: CDR1 MNHEY and CDR2 SVGAGI. The CDR3 spells CASKGGGFGGSPLHF. DNA for the CDR3: TGTGCCAGCAAAGGGGGTGGCTTTGGCGGTTCACCCCTCCACTTT.

The chain joins TRBV19 to TRBJ1-5, with D tentatively TRBD1 (5 bases). V was cut by 4 bases and J by 0 bases, with 13 bases left in between. This CDR3 spans 16 amino acids. Germline V CDR1 and CDR2: LNHDA, SQIVND (reference sequence). CDR3 loop: CASSTLGDYSNQPQHF. CDR3 DNA: TGTGCCAGTAGTACCCTAGGGGATTATAGCAATCAGCCCCAGCATTTT. Variable domain in full (rest from reference TRBV19 and TRBJ1-5): DGGITQSPKYLFRKEGQNVTLSCEQNLNHDAMYWYRQDPGQGLRLIYYSQIVNDFQKGDIAEGYSVSREKKESFPLTVTSAQKNPTAFYLCASSTLGDYSNQPQHFGDGTRLSIL.

The chain links TRBV5-5 to TRBJ1-1, with D perhaps TRBD1 (6 bases). Germline V gene sequence: CDR1 SGHKS, CDR2 YYEKEE (reference sequence). This CDR3 is built from 16 residues. The V gene lost 0 bases and the J gene lost 4 bases, with 16 bases spanning the gap. CDR3 in amino acids: CASSLELLGAGTEAFF. The DNA for the CDR3 is TGTGCCAGCAGCTTGGAGCTCCTGGGGGCAGGCACTGAAGCTTTCTTT.

The genes are TRBV30 and TRBJ2-1; D is ambiguous. Germline-derived CDR1 and CDR2 are GTSNPN and SVGIG (reference sequence). V shed 0 bases and J shed 4 bases, with 19 bases lying between them. The CDR3 length is 17 residues. The CDR3 nucleotides read TGTGCCTGGAGTGTATCGAGGTCAATCGTCTCTTACAATGAGCAGTTCTTC. Protein product: CAWSVSRSIVSYNEQFF.

The J gene is TRBJ1-5, the V gene TRBV18, with 9 bases fitting TRBD1. V gave up 3 bases and J gave up 4 bases; unmatched junction bases: 10. Germline CDR1 KGHSH, CDR2 LQKENI. The CDR3 sequence is 17 residues long. CDR3 in DNA: TGTGCCAGCTCACCGCGATCATGGGACAGGGCGAATCAGCCCCAGCATTTT. The encoded protein is CASSPRSWDRANQPQHF. Variable domain in full (rest from reference TRBV18 and TRBJ1-5): NAGVMQNPRHLVRRRGQEARLRCSPMKGHSHVYWYRQLPEEGLKFMVYLQKENIIDESGMPKERFSAEFPKEGPSILRIQQVVRGDSAAYFCASSPRSWDRANQPQHFGDGTRLSIL.

The V and J genes are TRBV7-8 and TRBJ2-2; D is perhaps TRBD1 (6 bases). From germline, CDR1 is SGHVS and CDR2 FQNEAQ. V lost 4 bases, J lost 1 base, and 10 bases lay in between. The CDR3 loop spans 15 amino acids. The CDR3 region is CASSSWGQNTGELFF. CDR3 sequence (DNA): TGTGCCAGCAGCTCCTGGGGACAGAACACCGGGGAGCTGTTTTTT. Together with reference TRBV7-8 and TRBJ2-2, the CDR3 gives the full variable domain: GAGVSQSPRYKVAKRGQDVALRCDPISGHVSLFWYQQALGQGPEFLTYFQNEAQLDKSGLPSDRFFAERPEGSVSTLKIQRTQQEDSAVYLCASSSWGQNTGELFFGEGSRLTVL.

This clone occurred once. The genes are TRBV9 and TRBJ2-2; possible D gene TRBD2, 6 bases. Trimming left V 0 bases short and J 3 bases short, with 12 bases between. This CDR3 spans 16 amino acids. Germline lookup yields CDR1 SGDLS and CDR2 YYNGEE. Here the CDR3 DNA reads TGTGCCAGCAGCGTAGTAGGAGGGTTGGACACCGGGGAGCTGTTTTTT. Amino acid sequence: CASSVVGGLDTGELFF.

This clone was seen a handful of times. V usage is TRBV28 and J usage is TRBJ1-1; no firm D call. The CDR3 has 12 residues. V was pared by 1 base and J by 8 bases, with 8 bases between. The germline gives CDR1 MDHEN, CDR2 SYDVKM. The CDR3 loop is CASSLSHREAFF. The CDR3 DNA is TGTGCCAGCAGTTTATCTCACAGAGAAGCTTTCTTT. Full variable domain (missing parts from reference TRBV28 and TRBJ1-1): DVKVTQSSRYLVKRTGEKVFLECVQDMDHENMFWYRQDPGLGLRLIYFSYDVKMKEKGDIPEGYSVSREKKERFSLILESASTNQTSMYLCASSLSHREAFFGQGTRLTVV.

This clone was counted between two and nine times. V gene TRBV18 combines with J gene TRBJ1-1; 7 bases match TRBD1. Germline V gene data show CDR1 as KGHSH and CDR2 as LQKENI. The trim removed 3 bases at V and 1 base at J, leaving 11 bases unmatched. This CDR3 has 17 amino acids. CDR3 sequence reads: CASSPLITGVPNTEAFF. DNA of the CDR3: TGTGCCAGCTCACCCTTAATTACAGGGGTACCGAACACTGAAGCTTTCTTT. Looking up the rest from reference TRBV18 and TRBJ1-1 gives the full variable domain: NAGVMQNPRHLVRRRGQEARLRCSPMKGHSHVYWYRQLPEEGLKFMVYLQKENIIDESGMPKERFSAEFPKEGPSILRIQQVVRGDSAAYFCASSPLITGVPNTEAFFGQGTRLTVV.

This rearrangement joins TRBV18 to TRBJ2-7; D ambiguous. The CDR3 loop spans 14 amino acids. Germline V gene data show CDR1 as KGHSH and CDR2 as LQKENI. Between the trimmed V and J ends, which lost 6 bases and 2 bases, there was a span of 14 bases. DNA of the CDR3: TGTGCCAGCTCCCCGAGGCCGAAAACCTACGAGCAGTACTTC. As protein: CASSPRPKTYEQYF. Full variable domain (rest looked up from reference TRBV18 and TRBJ2-7): NAGVMQNPRHLVRRRGQEARLRCSPMKGHSHVYWYRQLPEEGLKFMVYLQKENIIDESGMPKERFSAEFPKEGPSILRIQQVVRGDSAAYFCASSPRPKTYEQYFGPGTRLTVT.

This clone was recorded once. The rearrangement links TRBV7-2 to TRBJ1-4; the D gene is possibly TRBD1 (6 bases). Between the trimmed V and J ends, which lost 5 bases and 8 bases, there was a span of 12 bases. There are 13 residues in the CDR3. Germline lookup yields CDR1 SGHTA and CDR2 FQGNSA. The CDR3 DNA is TGTGCCAGCAGCCGAGTGCAGGGGGAAAAACTGTTTTTT. Translating gives CASSRVQGEKLFF.

The chain links TRBV11-2 to TRBJ2-7; no reliable D call. Germline CDR1 is SGHAT and CDR2 is FQNNGV. Trimming left V 1 base short and J 0 bases short, with 7 bases between. This CDR3 is built from 14 residues. CDR3 sequence reads: CASSLAAHSYEQYF. Here the CDR3 DNA reads TGTGCCAGCAGCTTAGCCGCACACTCCTACGAGCAGTACTTC.

J is TRBJ1-1 and V is TRBV7-8, with D unclear. CDR3 length equals 13 residues. V lost 4 bases, J lost 2 bases, and 8 bases lay in between. Germline V gives CDR1 SGHVS, CDR2 FQNEAQ. CDR3 nucleotide sequence: TGTGCCAGCAGCTCTCATACTAACACTGAAGCTTTCTTT. This encodes CASSSHTNTEAFF.

The chain employs TRBV7-3 and TRBJ2-2; 8 nucleotides line up with TRBD1. Trimming cost V 4 bases and J 4 bases; bases outside gene matches: 5. Germline V gene data show CDR1 as SGHTA and CDR2 as FQGTGA. This CDR3 contains 15 residues. The CDR3 sequence: CASSSRTGPTGELFF. For the CDR3, the DNA is TGTGCCAGCAGCTCCCGGACAGGGCCCACCGGGGAGCTGTTTTTT.

This clone was picked up a small number of times. V gene TRBV30 combines with J gene TRBJ1-2, with a possible D match to TRBD1 (6 bases). V lost 1 base to trimming and J lost 4 bases, with 16 bases between them. The CDR3 runs to 15 residues. CDR1 and CDR2 (germline): GTSNPN, SVGIG (reference sequence). CDR3: CAWSAPLGGGYGYTF. The CDR3, as DNA: TGTGCCTGGAGTGCCCCCCTAGGGGGGGGCTATGGCTACACCTTC.

This chain connects TRBV15 to TRBJ2-3; 8 nucleotides agree with TRBD2. This CDR3 spans 17 amino acids. Looked up from germline, CDR1 is LNHNV and CDR2 is YYDKDF (reference sequence). After removal of 5 bases from V and 2 bases from J, the junction contained 12 bases not matched to a gene. The CDR3 loop reads CATSSPFGLADTDTQYF. The DNA of the CDR3 is TGTGCCACCAGCTCCCCTTTCGGACTAGCAGACACAGATACGCAGTATTTT.

V gene TRBV29-1 combines with J gene TRBJ2-5; possibly TRBD2 for D (5 bases). The CDR3 is made up of 11 amino acids. The ends were cut back, 4 bases at V and 4 bases at J, with 7 bases in the middle. Per germline, CDR1 SQVTM and CDR2 ANQGSEA. The CDR3: CSVVAGETQYF. The CDR3 DNA sequence: TGCAGCGTTGTTGCGGGAGAGACCCAGTACTTC. The full variable domain, completed using reference TRBV29-1 and TRBJ2-5, is SAVISQKPSRDICQRGTSLTIQCQVDSQVTMMFWYRQQPGQSLTLIATANQGSEATYESGFVIDKFPISRPNLTFSTLTVSNMSPEDSSIYLCSVVAGETQYFGPGTRLLVL.

This chain uses TRBV7-2 with TRBJ2-1; D call uncertain. This CDR3 spans 18 amino acids. Germline assignment: CDR1 SGHTA and CDR2 FQGNSA. V shed 5 bases and J shed 7 bases, with 27 bases lying between them. The CDR3 spells CASSQTRVAPRVRNEQFF. The CDR3 DNA reads TGTGCCAGCAGCCAGACCCGAGTAGCCCCGCGCGTAAGGAATGAGCAGTTCTTC.

J is TRBJ2-1 and V is TRBV4-3; TRBD1 is a possible D gene (6 bases). V was cut by 1 base and J by 9 bases, with 19 bases left in between. The CDR3 has 16 residues. Germline values: CDR1 LGHNA, CDR2 YSLEER. The CDR3 spells CASSQVTVRGWGEQFF. CDR3 nucleotides: TGCGCCAGCAGCCAAGTCACAGTCAGGGGTTGGGGTGAGCAGTTCTTC.

The chain combines TRBV27 with TRBJ1-5; D not resolved. Looked up from germline, CDR1 is MNHEY and CDR2 is SMNVEV (reference sequence). CDR3 size: 15 residues. V shed 6 bases and J shed 2 bases, with 14 bases lying between them. CDR3 DNA: TGTGCCAGCAGCTTAGGGCTTATGGGCAATCAGCCCCAGCATTTT. Translation gives CASSLGLMGNQPQHF.

This clone was found a few times. The CDR3 reads CASSLAASGSETYEQYF. CDR3 nucleotide sequence: TGTGCCAGCAGCTTAGCAGCTAGCGGGAGTGAAACCTACGAGCAGTACTTC. J is TRBJ2-7 and V is TRBV7-9; the match to TRBD2 covers 10 bases. Germline V gives CDR1 SEHNR, CDR2 FQNEAQ (reference sequence). Trimming removed 0 bases from V and 2 bases from J; junction bases left unmatched: 7. This CDR3 contains 17 residues.

The J gene is TRBJ1-1, the V gene TRBV19; 7 nucleotides agree with TRBD1. The CDR3 covers 13 residues. V shed 6 bases and J 3 bases; nucleotides not matched to a gene: 4. Germline V CDR1 and CDR2: LNHDA, SQIVND (reference sequence). CDR3 sequence: CASSRQGHTEAFF. CDR3 DNA: TGTGCCAGTAGCCGACAGGGCCACACTGAAGCTTTCTTT.

The J gene is TRBJ2-7, the V gene TRBV23-1; 10 nucleotides align to TRBD1. TRBV23-1 is marked as an open reading frame, function uncertain. V gave up 8 bases and J gave up 2 bases; unmatched junction bases: 6. This CDR3 spans 14 amino acids. CDR3 sequence: CASRDGTGAYEQYF. The DNA of the CDR3 is TGCGCCAGCCGCGACGGGACAGGGGCCTACGAGCAGTACTTC.

The gene calls are TRBV7-2 and TRBJ2-1; 9 positions agree with TRBD2. Germline CDR1 and CDR2: SGHTA and FQGNSA. V shed 4 bases and J 6 bases; nucleotides not matched to a gene: 10. The CDR3 is 16 amino acids. Here the CDR3 reads CASSSMREGTVNEQFF. CDR3 DNA: TGTGCCAGCAGCTCGATGCGGGAGGGCACAGTCAATGAGCAGTTCTTC.

The chain is built from TRBV18 and TRBJ2-1; 12 positions agree with TRBD2. The CDR3 is made up of 15 amino acids. The germline gives CDR1 KGHSH, CDR2 LQKENI. V gave up 4 bases and J gave up 8 bases; unmatched junction bases: 6. The CDR3 sequence: CASSQRSSGRDEQFF. The CDR3 DNA sequence: TGTGCCAGCTCACAAAGGTCTAGCGGGAGGGATGAGCAGTTCTTC.

Remarks on this clone: Germline and junction disagree at one end, which may indicate a read error. The chain links TRBV7-9 to TRBJ2-7; TRBD2 matches 8 bases. Germline-derived CDR1 and CDR2 are SEHNR and FQNEAQ (reference sequence). The CDR3 sequence is 16 residues long. CDR3 DNA sequence: TGTTCCAGCAGACCTCGGGATCGGGAGGGCTCCTACGAGCAGTACTTC. The encoded protein is CSSRPRDREGSYEQYF.